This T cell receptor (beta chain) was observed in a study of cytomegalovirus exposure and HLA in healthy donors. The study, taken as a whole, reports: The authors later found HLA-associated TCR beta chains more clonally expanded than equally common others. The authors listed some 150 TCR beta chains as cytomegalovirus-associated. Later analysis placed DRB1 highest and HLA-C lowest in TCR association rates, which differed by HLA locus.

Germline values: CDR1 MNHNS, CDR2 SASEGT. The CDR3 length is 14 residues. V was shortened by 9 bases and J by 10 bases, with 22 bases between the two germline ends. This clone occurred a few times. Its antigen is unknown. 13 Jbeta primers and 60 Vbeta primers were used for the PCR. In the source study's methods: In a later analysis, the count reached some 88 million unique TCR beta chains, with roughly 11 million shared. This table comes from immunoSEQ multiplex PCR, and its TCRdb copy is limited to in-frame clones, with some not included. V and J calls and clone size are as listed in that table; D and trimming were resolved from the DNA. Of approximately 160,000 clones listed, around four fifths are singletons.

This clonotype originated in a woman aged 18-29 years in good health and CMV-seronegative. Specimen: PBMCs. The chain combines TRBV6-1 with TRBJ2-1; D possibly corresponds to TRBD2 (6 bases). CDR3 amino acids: CASEWQGLSREQFF. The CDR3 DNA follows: TGTGCCAGTGAGTGGCAGGGACTGAGTCGGGAGCAGTTCTTC.